This is a list of T cell receptor beta chains from one sample in a study of blood T cell repertoires in COVID-19. TCRdb's table, derived via immunoSEQ multiplex PCR, lists solely in-frame clones and lacks some. In the table there are around 83,000 clones, 85% of which are singletons. The specimen sequenced was peripheral blood. The receptors shown here come from a woman in her sixties or seventies with acute or convalescent COVID-19. Each CDR3 is given with its conserved first and last residue. A D gene is named only where the DNA matches it firmly. Clone size appears in some rows only: once, few, many, or a class for an expanded clone.

V gene	clone size	D gene	J gene	CDR3 protein	CDR3 DNA
TRBV19	.	.	TRBJ1-3	CASSAETGISSGNTIYF	TGTGCCAGTAGTGCCGAAACAGGGATAAGCTCTGGAAACACCATATATTTT
TRBV27	.	.	TRBJ1-6	CASSPSAVRNSPLHF	TGTGCCAGCAGTCCCTCCGCGGTAAGAAATTCACCCCTCCACTTT
TRBV5-5	.	.	TRBJ2-1	CASSLGLLYNEQFF	TGTGCCAGCAGCTTGGGACTCCTGTACAATGAGCAGTTCTTC
TRBV14	.	.	TRBJ1-3	CASSHMTETAGNTIYF	TGTGCCAGCAGCCACATGACGGAGACTGCTGGAAACACCATATATTTT
TRBV10-2	.	.	TRBJ1-1	CASSEVQGRGEAFF	TGCGCCAGCAGTGAGGTCCAGGGGCGAGGTGAAGCTTTCTTT
TRBV10-3	.	TRBD2	TRBJ2-3	CAISESGLAGILAMGDTQYF	TGTGCCATCAGTGAGTCCGGACTAGCGGGAATTCTAGCAATGGGAGATACGCAGTATTTT
TRBV5-1	.	TRBD1	TRBJ2-5	CASRTGGEQTQYF	TGCGCCAGCAGAACAGGGGGCGAACAGACCCAGTACTTC
TRBV3-1/TRBV3-2	.	TRBD1	TRBJ2-6	CASSLPGQGSSGANVLTF	TGTGCCAGCAGCCTACCGGGACAGGGTTCCTCTGGGGCCAACGTCCTGACTTTC
TRBV7-8	.	.	TRBJ2-3	CASSLVGAGATDTQYF	TGTGCCAGCAGCTTAGTGGGGGCAGGGGCCACAGATACGCAGTATTTT
TRBV7-8	.	.	TRBJ2-3	CASSPDQGTQYF	TGTGCCAGCAGCCCGGACCAGGGTACGCAGTATTTT
TRBV3-1/TRBV3-2	once	.	TRBJ1-1	CASSQDNTGGAFF	TGTGCCAGCAGCCAAGATAATACGGGTGGTGCTTTCTTT
TRBV28	.	.	TRBJ1-2	CASTQPGVGYTF	TGTGCCAGCACTCAGCCGGGAGTTGGCTACACCTTC
TRBV11-3	.	.	TRBJ1-3	CASSSWGESQGNTIYF	TGTGCCAGCAGTTCTTGGGGAGAGTCGCAAGGAAACACCATATATTTT
TRBV7-8	.	.	TRBJ2-2	CASSEHTGNTGELFF	TGTGCCAGCAGCGAACATACAGGGAACACCGGGGAGCTGTTTTTT
TRBV7-9	.	TRBD1	TRBJ1-1	CASSSSQDRIVAFF	TGTGCCAGCAGCTCCTCGCAGGACAGGATTGTAGCTTTCTTT
TRBV29-1	once	.	TRBJ2-2	CSVAAQGGGELFF	TGCAGCGTTGCCGCTCAGGGTGGTGGGGAGCTGTTTTTT
TRBV9	.	TRBD2	TRBJ2-5	CASSVEGGRVGRQETQYF	TGTGCCAGCAGCGTAGAAGGTGGAAGGGTCGGGAGGCAAGAGACCCAGTACTTC
TRBV5-5	.	TRBD1	TRBJ2-2	CASSSDRTQTGELFF	TGTGCCAGCAGCTCGGACAGGACCCAGACCGGGGAGCTGTTTTTT
TRBV7-9	.	.	TRBJ1-2	CASSSEGTVWQTGGYTF	TGTGCCAGCAGCTCGGAAGGAACGGTTTGGCAAACGGGTGGCTACACCTTC
TRBV4-3	.	.	TRBJ1-2	CASSQGGTGYYGYTF	TGCGCCAGCAGCCAAGGGGGAACAGGGTACTATGGCTACACCTTC
TRBV7-2	few	TRBD2	TRBJ2-2	CASSLDIAGLKTGELFF	TGTGCCAGCAGCTTAGATATAGCGGGCCTGAAGACCGGGGAGCTGTTTTTT
TRBV9	.	TRBD1	TRBJ1-2	CASSSGTGYDGYSGYTF	TGTGCCAGCAGCTCAGGGACAGGGTATGATGGGTATAGTGGCTACACCTTC
TRBV7-2	.	TRBD1	TRBJ1-4	CASSAGGRTNEKLFF	TGTGCCAGCAGCGCAGGGGGTAGAACTAATGAAAAACTGTTTTTT
TRBV27	.	TRBD2	TRBJ2-1	CASSFPSGGAYNEQFF	TGTGCCAGCAGTTTTCCTAGCGGGGGGGCTTACAATGAGCAGTTCTTC
TRBV24-1	.	TRBD2	TRBJ2-1	CATSEDVGGVRDEQFF	TGTGCCACCAGTGAGGATGTGGGAGGGGTGAGAGATGAGCAGTTCTTC
TRBV10-3	few	.	TRBJ1-3	CAITDRGAGNTIYF	TGTGCCATCACCGATCGGGGGGCCGGAAACACCATATATTTT
TRBV24-1	.	TRBD1	TRBJ2-1	CATSDFGQGGGNEQFF	TGTGCCACCAGTGATTTTGGACAGGGAGGTGGAAATGAGCAGTTCTTC
TRBV18	.	.	TRBJ1-4	CASSPLSGVEKLFF	TGTGCCAGCTCACCACTATCAGGGGTGGAAAAACTGTTTTTT
TRBV29-1	.	TRBD1	TRBJ1-1	CSGRAGQAATEAFF	TGCAGCGGCCGGGCGGGACAGGCGGCCACTGAAGCTTTCTTT
TRBV7-9	.	.	TRBJ1-1	CASRVLEGNTEAFF	TGTGCCAGCAGGGTCCTGGAGGGAAACACTGAAGCTTTCTTT
TRBV28	.	.	TRBJ1-5	CASGQLGQPQHF	TGTGCCAGCGGGCAGCTCGGCCAGCCCCAGCATTTT
TRBV5-1	few	.	TRBJ1-6	CASSLEVPGPLHF	TGCGCCAGCAGCTTGGAGGTGCCGGGGCCCCTCCACTTT
TRBV3-1/TRBV3-2	.	TRBD2	TRBJ2-3	CASSQTSGGADTQYF	TGTGCCAGCAGCCAAACTAGCGGGGGGGCAGATACGCAGTATTTT
TRBV6-6	.	TRBD1	TRBJ1-5	CASSRRTGRNSNQPQHF	TGTGCCAGCAGCCGACGGACAGGGAGGAATAGCAATCAGCCCCAGCATTTT
TRBV28	.	.	TRBJ1-4	CASSSRVKGEKLFF	TGTGCCAGCAGTTCCAGGGTAAAAGGTGAAAAACTGTTTTTT
TRBV18	.	.	TRBJ1-1	CASSFGLPSVEAFF	TGTGCCAGCTCATTTGGACTTCCTTCGGTTGAAGCTTTCTTT
TRBV6-2/TRBV6-3	.	.	TRBJ2-1	CASSYAGPYNEQFF	TGTGCCAGCAGTTACGCGGGTCCCTACAATGAGCAGTTCTTC
TRBV28	.	.	TRBJ1-5	CASSSDGGAQPQHF	TGTGCCAGCAGTTCGGACGGGGGGGCTCAGCCCCAGCATTTT
TRBV7-2	.	TRBD1	TRBJ2-4	CASSLVTGINIQYF	TGTGCCAGCAGCTTGGTGACAGGGATTAACATTCAGTACTTC
TRBV5-1	few	.	TRBJ2-1	CATQGGNNEQFF	TGCGCCACCCAAGGGGGAAACAATGAGCAGTTCTTC
TRBV2	.	.	TRBJ1-5	CASERGYRDNQPQHF	TGTGCCAGCGAAAGGGGATACAGGGATAATCAGCCCCAGCATTTT
TRBV24-1	.	.	TRBJ2-5	CATRNSAFGTQYF	TGTGCCACCAGAAACTCAGCGTTCGGGACCCAGTACTTC
TRBV6-2/TRBV6-3	.	.	TRBJ1-2	CASSSSDSYGYTF	TGTGCCAGCAGTTCGTCGGACAGCTATGGCTACACCTTC
TRBV7-8	.	.	TRBJ2-1	CASSVGQNYNEQFF	TGTGCCAGCAGCGTTGGACAGAACTACAATGAGCAGTTCTTC
TRBV29-1	.	TRBD2	TRBJ2-1	CSGLGFVGTRLSYNEQFF	TGCAGCGGCCTGGGATTTGTGGGGACTAGGCTCTCCTACAATGAGCAGTTCTTC
TRBV10-3	.	.	TRBJ1-5	CAITRGANQPQHF	TGTGCCATCACCCGAGGAGCGAATCAGCCCCAGCATTTT
TRBV6-2/TRBV6-3	.	.	TRBJ2-5	CASSYSRREVQETQYF	TGTGCCAGCAGTTACTCGCGGCGGGAAGTCCAAGAGACCCAGTACTTC
TRBV4-1	.	.	TRBJ1-5	CASSQDLYQPQHF	TGCGCCAGCAGCCAAGATCTCTATCAGCCCCAGCATTTT
TRBV3-1/TRBV3-2	.	.	TRBJ1-6	CASSQGRGGQSPLHF	TGTGCCAGCAGCCAAGGCCGGGGAGGGCAGTCACCCCTCCACTTT
TRBV19	.	.	TRBJ2-3	CASSWAGEYTDTQYF	TGTGCCAGTAGTTGGGCAGGGGAGTACACAGATACGCAGTATTTT
TRBV11-3	.	TRBD1	TRBJ1-1	CASSLISGGRTEAFF	TGTGCCAGCAGCTTAATATCAGGGGGCAGGACTGAAGCTTTCTTT
TRBV9	.	.	TRBJ2-1	CASSVPREGLYNEQFF	TGTGCCAGCAGCGTACCACGAGAGGGCCTATACAATGAGCAGTTCTTC
TRBV28	.	TRBD1	TRBJ1-2	CASSPTPGQVYGYTF	TGTGCCAGCAGCCCTACTCCGGGACAGGTCTATGGCTACACCTTC